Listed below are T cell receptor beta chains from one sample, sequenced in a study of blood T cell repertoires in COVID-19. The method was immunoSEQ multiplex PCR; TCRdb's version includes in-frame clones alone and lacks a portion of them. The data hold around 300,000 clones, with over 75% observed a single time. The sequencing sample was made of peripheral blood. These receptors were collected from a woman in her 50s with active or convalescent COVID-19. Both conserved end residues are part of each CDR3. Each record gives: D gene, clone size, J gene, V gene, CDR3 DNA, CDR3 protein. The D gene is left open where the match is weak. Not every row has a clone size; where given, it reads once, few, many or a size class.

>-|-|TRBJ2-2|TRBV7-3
TGTGCCAGCAGCTTCGGCCCGGGGAAGGGCACCGGGGAGCTGTTTTTT
CASSFGPGKGTGELFF
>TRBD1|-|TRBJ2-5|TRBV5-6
TGTGCCAGCAGCTTGGGACAGGGGACCCAAGAGACCCAGTACTTC
CASSLGQGTQETQYF
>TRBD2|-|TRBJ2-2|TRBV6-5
TGTGCCAGCAGGAGCGGGAGTCTCACCGGGGAGCTGTTTTTT
CASRSGSLTGELFF
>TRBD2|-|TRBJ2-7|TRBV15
TGTGCCACCAGCAAGGCTAGCGGGTCCTACGAGCAGTACTTC
CATSKASGSYEQYF
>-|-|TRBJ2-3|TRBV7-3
TGTGCCAGCAGCCCACAGGGTACTAGCACAGATACGCAGTATTTT
CASSPQGTSTDTQYF
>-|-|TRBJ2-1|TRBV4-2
TGTGCCAGCAGCCAAGTAGCGGCAGTCTACTACAATGAGCAGTTCTTC
CASSQVAAVYYNEQFF
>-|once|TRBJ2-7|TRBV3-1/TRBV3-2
TGTGCCAGCAGCCTTTACCAGACAGGTTATTACGAGCAGTACTTC
CASSLYQTGYYEQYF
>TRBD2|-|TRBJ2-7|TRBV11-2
TGTGCCAGCAGCTTAGCCGGGACTAGCGACCTCTACGAGCAGTACTTC
CASSLAGTSDLYEQYF
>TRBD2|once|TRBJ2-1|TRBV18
TGTGCCAGCTCACCTCCTCTAGCGGGAGTAGGCAATGAGCAGTTCTTC
CASSPPLAGVGNEQFF
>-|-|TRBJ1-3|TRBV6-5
TGTGCCAGCAGTTATGGCCAGGGCCACTCTGGAAACACCATATATTTT
CASSYGQGHSGNTIYF
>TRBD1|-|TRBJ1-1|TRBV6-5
TGTGCCAGCAGTTATGGGACAGCGAACACTGAAGCTTTCTTT
CASSYGTANTEAFF
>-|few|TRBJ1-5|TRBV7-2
TGTGCCAGCAGCTTCACCCTGACAGCAGCGGGGCCCCAGCATTTT
CASSFTLTAAGPQHF
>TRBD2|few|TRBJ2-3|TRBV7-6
TGTGCCAGCAGCTTAGTGGCTAGCGGGGCGAACACAGATACGCAGTATTTT
CASSLVASGANTDTQYF
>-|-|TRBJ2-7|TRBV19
TGTGCCAGTAGTATTTCGCCGGGAAAGAGACTACTACGGGAGCAGTACTTC
CASSISPGKRLLREQYF
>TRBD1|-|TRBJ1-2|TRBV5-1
TGCGCCAGCAGCTTGGAGGAGACAGGGGCTCGCGGCTATGGCTACACCTTC
CASSLEETGARGYGYTF
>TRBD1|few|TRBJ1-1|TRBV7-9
TGTGCCAGCAGCTTTCATCAGGGGGCCAACACTGAAGCTTTCTTT
CASSFHQGANTEAFF
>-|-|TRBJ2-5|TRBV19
TGTGCCAGGGGGGTCGGACAGACACAAGAGACCCAGTACTTC
CARGVGQTQETQYF
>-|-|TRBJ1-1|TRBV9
TGTGCCAGCAGCGTGGGCAGGGCGAACACTGAAGCTTTCTTT
CASSVGRANTEAFF
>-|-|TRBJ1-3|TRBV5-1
TGCGCCAGCAGCTTGACGGGGGACACCATATATTTT
CASSLTGDTIYF
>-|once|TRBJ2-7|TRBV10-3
TGTGCCATCAGTGACGGGACACCCAACTCCTACGAGCAGTACTTC
CAISDGTPNSYEQYF
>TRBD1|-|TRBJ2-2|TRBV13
TGTGCCAGCAGCTTAGACTCCCGAGGGGGCCGGGTCGGGGAGCTGTTTTTT
CASSLDSRGGRVGELFF
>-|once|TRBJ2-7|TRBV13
TGTGCCAGCAGCTTTTCGCTTCTGGGGCCCTACGAGCAGTACTTC
CASSFSLLGPYEQYF
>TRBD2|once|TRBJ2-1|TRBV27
TGTGCCACCACCACAAACTGGGGGGGCTCCTACAATGAGCAGTTCTTC
CATTTNWGGSYNEQFF
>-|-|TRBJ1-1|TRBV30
TGTGCCTGGAGTGTCGGGGGGCCGGAGGCTTTCTTT
CAWSVGGPEAFF
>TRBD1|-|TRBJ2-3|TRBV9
TGTGCCAGCAGCCCGGGACAGGTCACAGATACGCAGTATTTT
CASSPGQVTDTQYF
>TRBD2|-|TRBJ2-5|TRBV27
TGTGCCAGCAGTTTATTAGGGGGACTAGCGGACAAAGAGACCCAGTACTTC
CASSLLGGLADKETQYF
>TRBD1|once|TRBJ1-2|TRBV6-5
TGTGCCAGCAGGGGAAAGGGACAGACCTATGGCTACACCTTC
CASRGKGQTYGYTF
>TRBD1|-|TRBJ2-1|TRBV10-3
TGTGCCATCAGTTTGACGGAAGGGGGCAACAATGAGCAGTTCTTC
CAISLTEGGNNEQFF
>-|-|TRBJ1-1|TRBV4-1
TGCGCCAGCAGCCAGGCATTGGCGGCTAACACTGAAGCTTTCTTT
CASSQALAANTEAFF
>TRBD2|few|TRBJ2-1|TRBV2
TGTGCCAGCAGCCCCCGGGGTAGCGGGGACGGTGAGCAGTTCTTC
CASSPRGSGDGEQFF
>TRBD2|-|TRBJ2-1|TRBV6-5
TGTGCCAGCACTATTAGCGGGATCGCTTACAATGAGCAGTTCTTC
CASTISGIAYNEQFF
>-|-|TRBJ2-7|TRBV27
TGTGCCAGCAGTTTATTTTACAGGGATAGGGCTTACGAGCAGTACTTC
CASSLFYRDRAYEQYF
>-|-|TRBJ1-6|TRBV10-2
TGCGCCAGCCTCGGCGGGTATAATTCACCCCTCCACTTT
CASLGGYNSPLHF
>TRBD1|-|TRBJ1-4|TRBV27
TGTGCCAGCAGCCTATCCGGGACAGGGTATGAAAAACTGTTTTTT
CASSLSGTGYEKLFF
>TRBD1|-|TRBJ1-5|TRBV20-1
TGCAGTGCTAGTAGACAGGGGACGGAGCCCCAGCATTTT
CSASRQGTEPQHF
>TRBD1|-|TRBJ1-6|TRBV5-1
TGCGCCAGCAGCGTGGACAGGGGTGGTAATTCACCCCTCCACTTT
CASSVDRGGNSPLHF
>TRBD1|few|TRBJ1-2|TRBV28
TGTGCCAGCAGCACCCGGGACAGGGGGTCCGTTTTGTATGGCTACACCTTC
CASSTRDRGSVLYGYTF
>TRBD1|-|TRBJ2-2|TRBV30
TGTGCCTGGAGTGTACGTCAGGGGGCCGGGGAGCTGTTTTTT
CAWSVRQGAGELFF
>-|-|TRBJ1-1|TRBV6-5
TGTGCCAGCAGTCGCTCACAGGGTATCACTGAAGCTTTCTTT
CASSRSQGITEAFF
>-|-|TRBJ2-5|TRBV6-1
TGTGCCAGCAGTGAAGAGGTGTGGCTAGATCAAGAGACCCAGTACTTC
CASSEEVWLDQETQYF
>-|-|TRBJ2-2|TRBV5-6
TGTGCCAGCAGTCGGAGCGGACACACCGGGGAGCTGTTTTTT
CASSRSGHTGELFF
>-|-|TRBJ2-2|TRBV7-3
TGTGCCAGCAGGACTCAAAGCGGGGAGCTGTTTTTT
CASRTQSGELFF
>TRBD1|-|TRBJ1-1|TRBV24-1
TGTGCCACCAGGGAGGGACAGGGTAGGAGGAACACTGAAGCTTTCTTT
CATREGQGRRNTEAFF
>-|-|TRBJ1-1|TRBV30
TGTGCCTGGAGTGTGCTGCCCCGTACTCGGAACACTGAAGCTTTCTTT
CAWSVLPRTRNTEAFF
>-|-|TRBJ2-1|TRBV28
TGTGCCAGCAGCGATTCCACGATAACAGGGTTCTCCTACAATGAGCAGTTCTTC
CASSDSTITGFSYNEQFF
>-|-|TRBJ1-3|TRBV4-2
TGTGCCAGCAGCCAAGCCTATCACAGCTTTACCTCTGGAAACACCATATATTTT
CASSQAYHSFTSGNTIYF
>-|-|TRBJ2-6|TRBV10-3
TGTGCCATCGGGGGCCGGGCTGGGGCCAACGTCCTGACTTTC
CAIGGRAGANVLTF
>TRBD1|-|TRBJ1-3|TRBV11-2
TGTGCCAGCAGCTCTCTTCAGGGGGCCATATATTTT
CASSSLQGAIYF
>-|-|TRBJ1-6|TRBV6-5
TGTGCCAGCCGCGACCATTCAGGCGCGGAGGCCCTCCACTTT
CASRDHSGAEALHF
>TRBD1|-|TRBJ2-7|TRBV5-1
TGCGCCAGCAGCTTGGGAGTATACGGGACAGGACTTTACGAGCAGTACTTC
CASSLGVYGTGLYEQYF
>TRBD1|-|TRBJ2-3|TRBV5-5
TGTGCCAGCAGCTTGTCTTCCGGACAGGGGGCGAGGTATTTT
CASSLSSGQGARYF
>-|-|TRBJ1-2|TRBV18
TGTGCCAGCTCACCGGAGAAGGACTATGGCTACACCTTC
CASSPEKDYGYTF
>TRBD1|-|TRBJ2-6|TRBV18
TGTGCCAGCTCCCTCGGACAGGGGCCATCTGGGGCCAACGTCCTGACTTTC
CASSLGQGPSGANVLTF
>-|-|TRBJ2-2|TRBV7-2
TGTGCCAGCAGCTCAGGGTTGTTGGGCACCGGGGAGCTGTTTTTT
CASSSGLLGTGELFF
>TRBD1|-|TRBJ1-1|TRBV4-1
TGCGCCAGCAGTCAGGGGGGCTATGAAGCTTTCTTT
CASSQGGYEAFF